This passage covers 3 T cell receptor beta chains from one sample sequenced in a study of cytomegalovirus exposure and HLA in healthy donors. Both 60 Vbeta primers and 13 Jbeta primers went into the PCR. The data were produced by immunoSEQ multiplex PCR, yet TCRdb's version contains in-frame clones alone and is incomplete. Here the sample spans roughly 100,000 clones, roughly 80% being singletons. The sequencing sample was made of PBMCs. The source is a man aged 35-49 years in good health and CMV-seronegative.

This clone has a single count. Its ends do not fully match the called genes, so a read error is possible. The CDR3 sequence: CSSKTGTGELFF. The CDR3 nucleotides are TGTTCCAGCAAAACAGGGACCGGGGAGCTGTTTTTT. This sequence joins TRBV7-9 and TRBJ2-2; maybe TRBD1 (6 bases). The CDR3 consists of 12 residues. In germline, CDR1 is SEHNR, CDR2 FQNEAQ (reference sequence).

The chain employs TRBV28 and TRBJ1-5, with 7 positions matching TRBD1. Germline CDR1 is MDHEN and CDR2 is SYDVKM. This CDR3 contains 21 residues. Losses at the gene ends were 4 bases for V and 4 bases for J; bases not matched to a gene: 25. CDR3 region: CASSYGTVGEEYPIANQPQHF. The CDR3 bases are TGTGCCAGCAGTTACGGGACAGTCGGTGAGGAATACCCGATCGCGAATCAGCCCCAGCATTTT.

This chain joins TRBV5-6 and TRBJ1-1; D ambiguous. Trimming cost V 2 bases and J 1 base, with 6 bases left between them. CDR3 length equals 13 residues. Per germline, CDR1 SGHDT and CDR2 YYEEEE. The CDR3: CASSFTGNTEAFF. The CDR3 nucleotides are TGTGCCAGCAGCTTTACGGGGAACACTGAAGCTTTCTTT.